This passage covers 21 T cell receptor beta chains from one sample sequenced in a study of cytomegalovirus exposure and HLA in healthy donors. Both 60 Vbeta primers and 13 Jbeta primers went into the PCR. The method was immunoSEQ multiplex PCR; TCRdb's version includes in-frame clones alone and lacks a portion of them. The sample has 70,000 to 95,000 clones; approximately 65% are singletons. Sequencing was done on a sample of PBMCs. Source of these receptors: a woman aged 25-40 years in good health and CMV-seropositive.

CDR3 DNA sequence: TGTGCCATCAGTGTCCAGGCTTATAATTCACCCCTCCACTTT. It translates to CAISVQAYNSPLHF. This chain connects TRBV10-3 to TRBJ1-6; no definite D call. The germline V and J ends were trimmed by 4 bases and 4 bases, with 8 bases remaining between them. The germline CDR1 and CDR2 sequences are ENHRY and SYGVKD. This CDR3 is 14 amino acids long.

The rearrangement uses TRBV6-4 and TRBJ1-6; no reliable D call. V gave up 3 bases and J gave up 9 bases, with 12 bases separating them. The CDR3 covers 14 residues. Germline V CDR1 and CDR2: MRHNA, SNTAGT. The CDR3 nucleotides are TGTGCCAGCAGTGAGAGGCAAGTCGGTTCACCCCTCCACTTT. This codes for CASSERQVGSPLHF.

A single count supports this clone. The CDR3 bases are TGTGCCAGCAGCCGGGAATACTCTGGAAACACCATATATTTT. Translation: CASSREYSGNTIYF. The chain joins TRBV5-8 to TRBJ1-3, with D unresolved. V shed 4 bases and J shed 0 bases, with 8 bases lying between them. CDR3 length: 14 residues. Germline CDR1 reads SGHTS; CDR2 reads YDEGEE. Full variable domain (outside the CDR3, taken from reference TRBV5-8 and TRBJ1-3): EAGVTQSPTHLIKTRGQQATLRCSPISGHTSVYWYQQALGLGLQFLLWYDEGEERNRGNFPPRFSGRQFPNYSSELNVNALELEDSALYLCASSREYSGNTIYFGEGSWLTVV.

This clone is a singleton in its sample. CDR3 in DNA: TGTGCCAGCAGTTTCACCGGGACAGATGGCTACACCTTC. Protein sequence: CASSFTGTDGYTF. The chain uses TRBV11-1 and TRBJ1-2, with 7 bases that match TRBD1. This CDR3 comprises 13 residues. The germline V gene encodes CDR1 SGHAT and CDR2 FQDESV (reference sequence). Trimming took 6 bases from V and 6 from J; bases not matched to a gene: 7.

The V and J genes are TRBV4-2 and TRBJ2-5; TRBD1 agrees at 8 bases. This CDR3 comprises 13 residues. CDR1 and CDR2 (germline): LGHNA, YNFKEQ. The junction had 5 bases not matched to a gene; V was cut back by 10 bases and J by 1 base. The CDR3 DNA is TGTGCCACTCGACAGGGGACCCAAGAGACCCAGTACTTC. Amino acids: CATRQGTQETQYF.

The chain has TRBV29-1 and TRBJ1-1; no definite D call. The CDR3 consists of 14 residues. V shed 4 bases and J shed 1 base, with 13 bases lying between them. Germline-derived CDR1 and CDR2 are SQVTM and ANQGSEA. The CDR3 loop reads CSVGHHSWNTEAFF. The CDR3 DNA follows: TGCAGCGTTGGACACCATTCCTGGAACACTGAAGCTTTCTTT. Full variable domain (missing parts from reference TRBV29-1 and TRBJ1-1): SAVISQKPSRDICQRGTSLTIQCQVDSQVTMMFWYRQQPGQSLTLIATANQGSEATYESGFVIDKFPISRPNLTFSTLTVSNMSPEDSSIYLCSVGHHSWNTEAFFGQGTRLTVV.

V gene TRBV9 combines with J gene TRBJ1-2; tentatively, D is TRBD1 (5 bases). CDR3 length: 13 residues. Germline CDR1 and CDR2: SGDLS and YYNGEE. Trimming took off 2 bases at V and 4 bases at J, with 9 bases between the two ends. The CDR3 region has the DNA TGTGCCAGCAGCGTCGGGGGGGGCTATGGCTACACCTTC. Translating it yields CASSVGGGYGYTF.

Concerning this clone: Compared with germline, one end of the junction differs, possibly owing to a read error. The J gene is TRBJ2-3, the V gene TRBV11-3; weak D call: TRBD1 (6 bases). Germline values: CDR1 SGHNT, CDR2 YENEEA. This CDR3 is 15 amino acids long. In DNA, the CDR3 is TGTACCAGCAGCTTCGGAGGTGAGGGGGAAGATACGCAGTATTTT. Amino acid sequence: CTSSFGGEGEDTQYF.

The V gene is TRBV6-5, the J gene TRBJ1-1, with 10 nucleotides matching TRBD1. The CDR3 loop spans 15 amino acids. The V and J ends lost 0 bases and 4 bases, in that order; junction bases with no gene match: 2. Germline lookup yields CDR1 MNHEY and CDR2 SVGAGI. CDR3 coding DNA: TGTGCCAGCAGTTACTCGCGGACAGGGGGCACTGAAGCTTTCTTT. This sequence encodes CASSYSRTGGTEAFF.

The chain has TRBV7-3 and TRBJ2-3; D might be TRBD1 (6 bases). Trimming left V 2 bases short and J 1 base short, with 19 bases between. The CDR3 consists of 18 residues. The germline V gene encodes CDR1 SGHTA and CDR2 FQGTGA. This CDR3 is CASSLLSLRGEGTDTQYF. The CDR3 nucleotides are TGTGCCAGCAGCTTACTTAGTCTCAGGGGAGAGGGCACAGATACGCAGTATTTT.

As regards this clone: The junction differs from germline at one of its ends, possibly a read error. The DNA of the CDR3 is TGTGCCAGCAGCTTGCTGACAGGAAAGGTGGGCTACCCCTTC. It codes for CASSLLTGKVGYPF. The J gene is TRBJ1-2, the V gene TRBV5-6; D possibly corresponds to TRBD1 (6 bases). The length of the CDR3 is 14 residues. Germline V gene lookup returns CDR1 SGHDT and CDR2 YYEEEE.

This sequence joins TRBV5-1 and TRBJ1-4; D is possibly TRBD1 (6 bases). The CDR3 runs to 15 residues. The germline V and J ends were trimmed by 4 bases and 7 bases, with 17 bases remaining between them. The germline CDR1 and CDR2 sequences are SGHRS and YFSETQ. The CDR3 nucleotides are TGCGCCAGCAGCGAACAGGGCGTTGGAGGTGAAAAACTGTTTTTT. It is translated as CASSEQGVGGEKLFF.

CDR3 DNA: TGTGCCATCAGTGAGCAACAGGGAATGGATGGCTACACCTTC. Encoded protein: CAISEQQGMDGYTF. V gene TRBV10-3 combines with J gene TRBJ1-2, with a tentative D call TRBD1 (6 bases). The V gene's germline CDR1 is ENHRY and CDR2 SYGVKD. The V end was cut by 2 bases, the J end by 6 bases, with 13 bases between. This CDR3 region has 14 residues.

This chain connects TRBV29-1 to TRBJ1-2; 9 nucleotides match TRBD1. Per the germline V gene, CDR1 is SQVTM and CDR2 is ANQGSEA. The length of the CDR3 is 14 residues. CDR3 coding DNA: TGCAGTGTAACCACCGGGACAGGGAACTATGGCTACACCTTC. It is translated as CSVTTGTGNYGYTF. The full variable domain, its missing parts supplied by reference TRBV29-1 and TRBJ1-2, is SAVISQKPSRDICQRGTSLTIQCQVDSQVTMMFWYRQQPGQSLTLIATANQGSEATYESGFVIDKFPISRPNLTFSTLTVSNMSPEDSSIYLCSVTTGTGNYGYTFGSGTRLTVV.

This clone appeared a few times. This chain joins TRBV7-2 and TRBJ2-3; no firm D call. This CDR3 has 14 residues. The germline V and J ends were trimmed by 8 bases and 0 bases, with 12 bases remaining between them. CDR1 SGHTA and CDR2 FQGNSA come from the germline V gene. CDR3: CASRDPGSTDTQYF. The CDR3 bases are TGTGCCAGCCGAGACCCCGGGAGCACAGATACGCAGTATTTT.

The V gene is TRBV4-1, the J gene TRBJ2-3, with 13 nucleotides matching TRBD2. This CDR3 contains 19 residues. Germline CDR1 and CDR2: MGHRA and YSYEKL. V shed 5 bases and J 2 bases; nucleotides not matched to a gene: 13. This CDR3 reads CASSSPPGLAGIITDTQYF. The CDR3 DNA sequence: TGCGCCAGCAGCTCCCCCCCGGGACTAGCGGGGATAATCACAGATACGCAGTATTTT.

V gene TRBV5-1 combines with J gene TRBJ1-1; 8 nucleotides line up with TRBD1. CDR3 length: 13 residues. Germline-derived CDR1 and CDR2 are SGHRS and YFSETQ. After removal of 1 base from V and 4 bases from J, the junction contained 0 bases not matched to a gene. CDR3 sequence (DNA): TGCGCCAGCAGCTTGACAGGGGGCACTGAAGCTTTCTTT. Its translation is CASSLTGGTEAFF.

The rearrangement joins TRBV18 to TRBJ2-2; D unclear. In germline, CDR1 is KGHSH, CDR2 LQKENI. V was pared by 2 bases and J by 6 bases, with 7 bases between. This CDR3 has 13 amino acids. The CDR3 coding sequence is TGTGCCAGCTCACCAACCCGGTCCGGGGAGCTGTTTTTT. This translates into CASSPTRSGELFF.

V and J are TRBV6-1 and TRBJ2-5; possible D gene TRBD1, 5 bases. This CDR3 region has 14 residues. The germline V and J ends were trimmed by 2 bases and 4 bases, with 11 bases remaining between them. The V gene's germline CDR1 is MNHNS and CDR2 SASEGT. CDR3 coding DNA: TGTGCCAGCAGTGAAATAGATGGGGCAGAGACCCAGTACTTC. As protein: CASSEIDGAETQYF.

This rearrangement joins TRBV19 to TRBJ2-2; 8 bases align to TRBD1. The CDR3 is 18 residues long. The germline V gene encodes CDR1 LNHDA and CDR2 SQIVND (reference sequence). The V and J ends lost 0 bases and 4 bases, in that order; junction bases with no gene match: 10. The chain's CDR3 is CASSIDFGQGAVTGELFF. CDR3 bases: TGTGCCAGTAGTATAGATTTTGGACAGGGAGCGGTCACCGGGGAGCTGTTTTTT.

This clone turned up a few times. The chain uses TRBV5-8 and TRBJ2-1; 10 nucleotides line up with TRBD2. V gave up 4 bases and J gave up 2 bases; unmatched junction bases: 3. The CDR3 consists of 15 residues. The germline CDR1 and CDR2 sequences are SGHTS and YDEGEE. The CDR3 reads CASSSSGGTYNEQFF. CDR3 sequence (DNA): TGTGCCAGCAGCAGTAGCGGGGGGACCTACAATGAGCAGTTCTTC.